This T cell receptor (beta chain) was found in a study of T cell repertoires in cytomegalovirus infection. From the reads, TCRdb called clonotypes with MiXCR, one entry per CDR3 protein. This sample has 200,000 or so distinct CDR3 sequences; roughly a fifth occur once, and the top ten carry 2.9%. This clonotype was detected many times. Antigen: not known. Study conclusions and caveats: Of the TCR beta families, the public ones yielded a cumulative frequency that identified carriers of CMV plus the relevant HLA.

CDR3 length: 14 amino acids. V shed 2 bases and J shed 3 bases, with 7 bases lying between them. Germline V CDR1 and CDR2: MNHNS, SASEGT. The TCR comes from a human donor in good health (CMV status not recorded). Some clones in this sample may be carry-over from other donors' samples. Sequencing was performed on PBMCs. This sequence joins TRBV6-1 and TRBJ2-2, with no clear D. The CDR3 here is CASSERADTGELFF. Written as DNA, the CDR3 is TGTGCCAGCAGTGAAAGAGCTGACACCGGGGAGCTGTTTTTT.